The entry below describes one T cell receptor beta chain. This sample is part of a study of CD8+ T cells in alopecia areata. Sequencing relied on a cDNA template that was reverse transcribed from extracted RNA. The assay was immunoSEQ multiplex PCR, and TCRdb's table has in-frame clones only and misses some. The sample has 150,000 to 200,000 clones, about 47% seen once. The sample's treatment: oral pan-JAK inhibitor, 5-10 mg twice daily. Peripheral blood, together with lesional scalp punch biopsies, was collected from alopecia areata patients. The CDR3 contains 14 residues. V lost 4 bases, J lost 8 bases, and 8 bases stayed unmatched. Germline values: CDR1 LGHNA, CDR2 YSLEER.

The gene calls are TRBV4-3 and TRBJ1-1, with TRBD1 matching over 9 bases. This sample comprised CD8+ T cells sorted from blood, obtained around week 54, from a patient treated with tofacitinib. The TCR comes from a human donor with alopecia areata. CDR3 sequence: CASSRLTGGEEAFF. DNA for the CDR3: TGCGCCAGCAGCCGTTTAACAGGGGGCGAGGAAGCTTTCTTT.